The next 27 T cell receptor beta chains were all read from a single sample in a study of cytomegalovirus exposure and HLA in healthy donors. PCR amplification relied on 60 Vbeta primers (plus 13 Jbeta primers). The table came from immunoSEQ multiplex PCR; TCRdb's copy has only in-frame clones and leaves some out. The sample's table shows some 110,000 clones. Sequencing was done on a sample of PBMCs. The receptors derive from a man aged 25 to 40 in good health and CMV-seronegative.

This chain connects TRBV6-5 to TRBJ1-2; no reliable D call. The V and J ends lost 5 bases and 6 bases respectively, with 7 bases between them. This CDR3 has 11 residues. Germline CDR1 reads MNHEY; CDR2 reads SVGAGI. This CDR3 reads CASSPGDGYTF. The CDR3 coding sequence is TGTGCCAGCAGTCCCGGGGATGGCTACACCTTC.

V usage is TRBV1 and J usage is TRBJ1-1. TRBV1 is reported as a pseudogene. This CDR3 contains 15 residues. Written as DNA, the CDR3 is TGCACCAGCAGCCAACCCCGGCGGCAGAACACTGAAGCTTTCTTT. Protein: CTSSQPRRQNTEAFF.

V and J are TRBV15 and TRBJ1-2; maybe TRBD1 (6 bases). Germline-derived CDR1 and CDR2 are LNHNV and YYDKDF (reference sequence). Trimming left V 4 bases short and J 6 bases short, with 15 bases between. The CDR3 sequence is 14 residues long. The CDR3 sequence: CATSKLGAKNGYTF. As DNA, the CDR3 is TGTGCCACCAGCAAATTGGGGGCGAAAAATGGCTACACCTTC.

The V call is TRBV6-6, the J call TRBJ2-7, with D maybe TRBD1 (6 bases). V was pared by 4 bases and J by 0 bases, with 10 bases between. Germline V gives CDR1 MNHNY, CDR2 SVGAGI (reference sequence). The CDR3 runs to 14 residues. The CDR3 region is CASSLDRNSYEQYF. CDR3 sequence (DNA): TGTGCCAGCAGTTTGGACAGAAACTCCTACGAGCAGTACTTC.

J is TRBJ2-1 and V is TRBV4-2, with 8 bases that match TRBD2. V dropped 2 bases and J dropped 4; count of bases not matched to a gene: 7. The CDR3 is 16 residues long. Germline V gives CDR1 LGHNA, CDR2 YNFKEQ. The CDR3 DNA sequence: TGTGCCAGCAGCCAATTATCCCGGGGGGGATACAATGAGCAGTTCTTC. Translated, it gives CASSQLSRGGYNEQFF.

The chain is built from TRBV5-4 and TRBJ1-1; D not certain. The CDR3 spans 12 residues. The V and J ends lost 0 bases and 8 bases respectively, with 8 bases between them. Germline V gene lookup returns CDR1 SGHNT and CDR2 YYREEE (reference sequence). The CDR3 DNA reads TGTGCCAGCAGCTTGGCCGGGAAAGAAGCTTTCTTT. This translates into CASSLAGKEAFF.

This chain connects TRBV18 to TRBJ2-1; TRBD1 is a possible D gene (6 bases). Germline V CDR1 and CDR2: KGHSH, LQKENI. This CDR3 is built from 15 residues. Deletions cut 4 bases from V and 8 bases from J, with 18 bases between. The CDR3 bases are TGTGCCAGCTCACGGCTCGGGACACTGGGGGATGAGCAGTTCTTC. Translated, it gives CASSRLGTLGDEQFF.

The V call is TRBV2, the J call TRBJ2-1, with TRBD2 matching over 7 bases. Per germline, CDR1 SNHLY and CDR2 FYNNEI. V lost 4 bases to trimming and J lost 0 bases; unmatched junction nucleotides: 9. The CDR3 totals 17 residues. CDR3 DNA sequence: TGTGCCAGCAGTGGAGGGGAGCGGGGCAGCTCCTACAATGAGCAGTTCTTC. Protein product: CASSGGERGSSYNEQFF.

The chain recombines TRBV2 with TRBJ2-2; D is perhaps TRBD1 (6 bases). The germline V and J ends were trimmed by 4 bases and 4 bases, with 13 bases remaining between them. This CDR3 is built from 15 residues. Germline values: CDR1 SNHLY, CDR2 FYNNEI. CDR3 region: CASSVGTTTTGELFF. The CDR3 DNA is TGTGCCAGCAGTGTAGGGACAACCACCACCGGGGAGCTGTTTTTT.

This chain joins TRBV6-5 and TRBJ2-1, with 7 bases identical to TRBD1. Germline CDR1 and CDR2: MNHEY and SVGAGI. The CDR3 is 14 amino acids. V dropped 2 bases and J dropped 8; count of bases not matched to a gene: 6. CDR3 in amino acids: CASSYQTGPDEQFF. Written as DNA, the CDR3 is TGTGCCAGCAGTTACCAGACAGGGCCAGATGAGCAGTTCTTC.

The genes are TRBV5-6 and TRBJ2-3; tentative D call: TRBD1 (6 bases). V was trimmed by 1 base and J by 2 bases, leaving 11 bases between them. CDR1 and CDR2 (germline): SGHDT, YYEEEE. The CDR3 totals 15 residues. The CDR3 protein is CASSLTGFLTDTQYF. The CDR3 DNA reads as TGTGCCAGCAGCTTGACAGGGTTTCTCACAGATACGCAGTATTTT.

The genes are TRBV5-1 and TRBJ1-2; D remains ambiguous. The V end lost 4 bases, the J end lost 6 bases, and 13 bases lay between the germline ends. CDR1 and CDR2 from the germline V gene are SGHRS and YFSETQ. This CDR3 comprises 13 residues. CDR3 DNA: TGCGCCAGCAGCCCTACCCATACGGATGGCTACACCTTC. Translation: CASSPTHTDGYTF.

The chain is built from TRBV7-2 and TRBJ2-5; 7 bases match TRBD1. The CDR3 runs to 14 residues. The J segment lost 1 base and the V segment lost 7 bases, leaving 6 bases of the junction unmatched. CDR1 is SGHTA, CDR2 FQGNSA, per germline. CDR3 sequence: CASTLDRAQETQYF. For the CDR3, the DNA is TGTGCCAGCACCCTTGACAGGGCCCAAGAGACCCAGTACTTC. The entire variable domain, with the rest obtained from reference TRBV7-2 and TRBJ2-5, is as follows: GAGVSQSPSNKVTEKGKDVELRCDPISGHTALYWYRQSLGQGLEFLIYFQGNSAPDKSGLPSDRFSAERTGGSVSTLTIQRTQQEDSAVYLCASTLDRAQETQYFGPGTRLLVL.

The rearrangement uses TRBV19 and TRBJ1-4, with TRBD1 as a possible D gene (6 bases). The CDR3 consists of 15 residues. Trimming removed 6 bases at V and 4 bases at J, with 15 bases between. Germline V gene lookup returns CDR1 LNHDA and CDR2 SQIVND (reference sequence). CDR3 region: CASRRGFRGNEKLFF. The CDR3 coding sequence is TGTGCCAGTAGAAGAGGTTTCAGGGGTAATGAAAAACTGTTTTTT. Filled out from reference TRBV19 and TRBJ1-4, the complete variable domain reads DGGITQSPKYLFRKEGQNVTLSCEQNLNHDAMYWYRQDPGQGLRLIYYSQIVNDFQKGDIAEGYSVSREKKESFPLTVTSAQKNPTAFYLCASRRGFRGNEKLFFGSGTQLSVL.

The CDR3 region is CASSPNPRGWQETQYF. The CDR3 DNA reads TGTGCCAGCAGCCCCAACCCTAGGGGGTGGCAAGAGACCCAGTACTTC. The chain has TRBV5-4 and TRBJ2-5; a weak D match, TRBD1 (6 bases). Trimming removed 4 bases from V and 2 bases from J, with 18 bases in between. CDR1 and CDR2 (germline): SGHNT, YYREEE (reference sequence). There are 16 residues in the CDR3.

CDR3 DNA: TGCGCCAGCAGCTTGGGGGACAGGGTTGGCTACACCTTC. Translated, it gives CASSLGDRVGYTF. The chain links TRBV5-1 to TRBJ1-2; 9 nucleotides agree with TRBD1. The CDR3 runs to 13 residues. Germline loops: CDR1 SGHRS, CDR2 YFSETQ. V gave up 0 bases and J gave up 7 bases; unmatched junction bases: 1.

The genes are TRBV11-3 and TRBJ2-5; weak D call: TRBD2 (5 bases). Trimming stripped 5 bases from V and 5 bases from J, with 12 bases between. The CDR3 totals 13 residues. Germline CDR1 SGHNT, CDR2 YENEEA. The CDR3 region has the DNA TGTGCCAGCAGCCGGGATGGTAGGGAGACCCAGTACTTC. Amino acid sequence: CASSRDGRETQYF.

The V and J genes are TRBV5-1 and TRBJ1-1, with D tentatively TRBD1 (5 bases). The ends were cut back, 2 bases at V and 8 bases at J, with 13 bases in the middle. Looked up from germline, CDR1 is SGHRS and CDR2 is YFSETQ. CDR3 size: 13 residues. The CDR3 loop is CASSFRQPGEAFF. The CDR3 DNA reads TGCGCCAGCAGCTTCCGACAGCCCGGGGAAGCTTTCTTT.

The chain carries TRBV6-6 and TRBJ2-7; 10 positions agree with TRBD2. The CDR3 consists of 15 residues. V was clipped by 2 bases and J by 4 bases; unmatched bases: 5. Looked up from germline, CDR1 is MNHNY and CDR2 is SVGAGI (reference sequence). The CDR3 sequence is CASSYPTSGVYEQYF. The CDR3 nucleotides read TGTGCCAGCAGTTACCCAACTAGCGGGGTTTACGAGCAGTACTTC.

The J gene is TRBJ2-7, the V gene TRBV25-1; 10 positions match TRBD2. CDR3 size: 18 residues. Trimming cost V 4 bases and J 3 bases; bases outside gene matches: 15. The germline CDR1 and CDR2 sequences are MGHDK and SYGVNS. CDR3 region: CASSVLSASGGPSYEQYF. The DNA of the CDR3 is TGTGCCAGCAGTGTCCTAAGCGCTAGCGGGGGCCCTAGCTACGAGCAGTACTTC.

The chain couples TRBV21-1 to TRBJ2-7; the table's D gene call, TRBD2, was not cross checked with the DNA. TRBV21-1 is an annotated pseudogene. This CDR3 is built from 20 residues. This CDR3 is CASSKECGSVYRPRTYEQYF. In nucleotides, the CDR3 is TGTGCCAGCAGCAAAGAGTGCGGTTCGGTTTATCGGCCCCGGACCTACGAGCAGTACTTC.

This chain joins TRBV19 and TRBJ1-2; possible D gene TRBD1, 5 bases. Trimming left V 7 bases short and J 0 bases short, with 15 bases between. Germline loops: CDR1 LNHDA, CDR2 SQIVND (reference sequence). CDR3 length: 15 amino acids. CDR3 nucleotide sequence: TGTGCCAGTACGGATAGGGGCAGCACTAACTATGGCTACACCTTC. Protein sequence: CASTDRGSTNYGYTF.

The chain carries TRBV7-2 and TRBJ1-2; TRBD1 might be the D (5 bases). CDR1 and CDR2 (germline): SGHTA, FQGNSA. The CDR3 loop spans 14 amino acids. Trimming shortened V by 3 bases and J by 3 bases, and 11 bases separated the two germline ends. CDR3 DNA: TGTGCCAGCAGCTTTCTCCAGGGCGACTATGGCTACACCTTC. It translates to CASSFLQGDYGYTF.

V and J are TRBV5-4 and TRBJ1-1, with TRBD1 as a possible D gene (6 bases). Germline V gene lookup returns CDR1 SGHNT and CDR2 YYREEE (reference sequence). This CDR3 is 16 amino acids long. V was shortened by 0 bases and J by 1 base, with 13 bases between the two germline ends. In DNA form, the CDR3 reads TGTGCCAGCAGCTTGGGGAGGACAGAGCGGAACACTGAAGCTTTCTTT. Its translation is CASSLGRTERNTEAFF.

The J gene is TRBJ2-4, the V gene TRBV5-6, with a weak D call TRBD1 (8 bases). CDR3 length: 15 residues. The V end was cut by 4 bases, the J end by 8 bases, with 19 bases between. Germline-derived CDR1 and CDR2 are SGHDT and YYEEEE. CDR3 DNA: TGTGCCAGCAGCACGTGGGACAGGAGCGGGGACATTCAGTACTTC. Protein product: CASSTWDRSGDIQYF.

The rearrangement links TRBV27 to TRBJ2-3; D unresolved. The CDR3 sequence is 16 residues long. CDR1 and CDR2 from the germline V gene are MNHEY and SMNVEV (reference sequence). Trimming stripped 6 bases from V and 0 bases from J, with 16 bases between. The CDR3 loop is CASSSLWAASTDTQYF. The CDR3 DNA is TGTGCCAGCAGCTCGCTGTGGGCCGCTAGCACAGATACGCAGTATTTT.

V is TRBV6-5 and J is TRBJ1-2, with 8 bases fitting TRBD1. CDR1 and CDR2 (germline): MNHEY, SVGAGI. Trimming took 2 bases from V and 7 from J; bases not matched to a gene: 12. The CDR3 runs 16 residues. CDR3 sequence: CASSYVAGGAIAGYTF. CDR3 nucleotide sequence: TGTGCCAGCAGTTACGTCGCAGGGGGCGCGATCGCTGGCTACACCTTC.